The 22 T cell receptor beta chains below all came from one sample that was sequenced in a study of cytomegalovirus exposure and HLA in healthy donors. The repertoire was sequenced with immunoSEQ multiplex PCR; TCRdb's copy has only in-frame clones and lacks some. The sample contains more than 250,000 clones, 80% to 95% of which appear only once. Specimen: PBMCs. These receptors all stem from a woman in her 30s in good health and CMV-seronegative.

The V call is TRBV4-1, the J call TRBJ2-5; possible D gene TRBD1, 5 bases. Trimming cost V 0 bases and J 4 bases, with 12 bases left between them. The CDR3 loop spans 15 amino acids. Germline CDR1 and CDR2: MGHRA and YSYEKL. Here the CDR3 reads CASSQEGQWGETQYF. The CDR3 DNA reads as TGCGCCAGCAGCCAAGAAGGACAATGGGGAGAGACCCAGTACTTC.

To note about this clone: One end of the junction varies from germline; a read error may be responsible. V is TRBV29-1 and J is TRBJ2-5; no reliable D call. CDR3 length equals 12 residues. Germline CDR1 and CDR2: SQVTM and ANQGSEA. The CDR3 here is CSARTAREAQYF. Here the CDR3 DNA reads TGCAGCGCCAGGACGGCAAGAGAGGCCCAGTACTTC.

The J gene is TRBJ1-5, the V gene TRBV2; possibly TRBD1 for D (6 bases). The CDR3 runs 14 residues. V lost 6 bases, J lost 6 bases, and 15 bases lay in between. Germline-derived CDR1 and CDR2 are SNHLY and FYNNEI. DNA of the CDR3: TGTGCCAGCAGGCCAGGGGAAGGGATTCAGCCCCAGCATTTT. Protein sequence: CASRPGEGIQPQHF.

This clone was counted once. The gene calls are TRBV7-9 and TRBJ1-4; D is perhaps TRBD1 (6 bases). This CDR3 has 13 residues. Deletions cut 5 bases from V and 11 bases from J, with 15 bases between. Germline assignment: CDR1 SEHNR and CDR2 FQNEAQ (reference sequence). The CDR3 loop reads CASSLDRQRKLFF. CDR3 bases: TGTGCCAGCAGCCTAGACAGGCAGAGGAAACTGTTTTTT.

The chain recombines TRBV18 with TRBJ1-5, with a tentative D call TRBD1 (5 bases). The CDR3 totals 15 residues. Germline V gene sequence: CDR1 KGHSH, CDR2 LQKENI. Trimming took 3 bases from V and 5 from J, leaving 14 bases between them. The CDR3 loop is CASSPGPGRDQPQHF. For the CDR3, the DNA is TGTGCCAGCTCACCTGGCCCAGGGAGGGATCAGCCCCAGCATTTT.

The CDR3 loop reads CASSQDLGGTDRYLYGYTF. The CDR3 bases are TGTGCCAGCAGCCAAGATTTGGGGGGAACGGACAGGTACCTCTATGGCTACACCTTC. The chain uses TRBV14 and TRBJ1-2, with 7 bases fitting TRBD1. The CDR3 has 19 residues. Looked up from germline, CDR1 is SGHDN and CDR2 is FVKESK. The V and J ends lost 0 bases and 4 bases, in that order; junction bases with no gene match: 17.

The chain employs TRBV6-5 and TRBJ1-2; 8 nucleotides agree with TRBD1. The CDR3 has 14 amino acids. The ends lost 6 bases at V and 2 bases at J; junction bases unmatched: 5. CDR1 MNHEY and CDR2 SVGAGI come from the germline V gene. CDR3: CASSADRGNYGYTF. The CDR3 nucleotides read TGTGCCAGCAGCGCCGACAGGGGAAACTATGGCTACACCTTC.

The CDR3: CASRGSPPESYEQYF. The CDR3 DNA is TGTGCCAGCAGAGGCAGCCCCCCCGAGTCCTACGAGCAGTACTTC. This chain joins TRBV6-5 and TRBJ2-7; D is unresolved. The germline CDR1 and CDR2 sequences are MNHEY and SVGAGI. With 6 bases removed from V and 1 base from J, the gap between germline ends came to 16 bases. The CDR3 contains 15 residues.

The chain combines TRBV30 with TRBJ2-7; 10 bases are a match to TRBD2. After removal of 0 bases from V and 6 bases from J, the junction contained 8 bases not matched to a gene. The germline V gene encodes CDR1 GTSNPN and CDR2 SVGIG (reference sequence). The CDR3 is 15 residues long. CDR3 in amino acids: CAWSVRASGSSEQYF. Written as DNA, the CDR3 is TGTGCCTGGAGTGTAAGGGCTAGCGGGAGTTCCGAGCAGTACTTC.

The chain links TRBV29-1 to TRBJ2-1; D is ambiguous. Looked up from germline, CDR1 is SQVTM and CDR2 is ANQGSEA. There are 11 residues in the CDR3. Trimming removed 6 bases from V and 1 base from J, with 4 bases in between. CDR3 loop: CSVPSYNEQFF. The CDR3 coding sequence is TGCAGCGTCCCGTCCTACAATGAGCAGTTCTTC.

V gene TRBV5-6 combines with J gene TRBJ2-5; a weak D match, TRBD2 (7 bases). Germline CDR1 reads SGHDT; CDR2 reads YYEEEE. The CDR3 has 14 residues. The V end was cut by 3 bases, the J end by 4 bases, with 13 bases between. The CDR3 region has the DNA TGTGCCAGCAGCTCCCCGGGGGGCTCAGAGACCCAGTACTTC. It translates to CASSSPGGSETQYF.

The gene calls are TRBV11-2 and TRBJ2-7, with D unclear. Per germline, CDR1 SGHAT and CDR2 FQNNGV. This CDR3 contains 12 residues. V was clipped by 6 bases and J by 3 bases, with 9 bases between them. The CDR3 DNA sequence: TGTGCCAGCAGGTATATAGACTACGAGCAGTACTTC. Amino acid sequence: CASRYIDYEQYF.

This chain uses TRBV13 with TRBJ2-7; 9 bases map to TRBD1. V lost 5 bases, J lost 5 bases, and 16 bases stayed unmatched. The CDR3 is made up of 17 amino acids. CDR1 is PRHDT and CDR2 is FYEKMQ in the germline V gene (reference sequence). CDR3 sequence: CASSTAGTGYVPHEQYF. DNA of the CDR3: TGTGCCAGCAGCACCGCCGGGACAGGGTATGTCCCCCACGAGCAGTACTTC. Full variable domain (rest looked up from reference TRBV13 and TRBJ2-7): AAGVIQSPRHLIKEKRETATLKCYPIPRHDTVYWYQQGPGQDPQFLISFYEKMQSDKGSIPDRFSAQQFSDYHSELNMSSLELGDSALYFCASSTAGTGYVPHEQYFGPGTRLTVT.

The rearrangement links TRBV11-3 to TRBJ2-2, with D perhaps TRBD2 (5 bases). The CDR3 spans 14 residues. Germline-derived CDR1 and CDR2 are SGHNT and YENEEA. Trimming cost V 3 bases and J 5 bases, with 10 bases left between them. CDR3 sequence: CASSLMAGTGELFF. The CDR3, as DNA: TGTGCCAGCAGCTTGATGGCGGGTACCGGGGAGCTGTTTTTT.

The rearrangement joins TRBV4-2 to TRBJ2-2; 14 nucleotides match TRBD2. Germline V gene sequence: CDR1 LGHNA, CDR2 YNFKEQ. The CDR3 spans 18 residues. V trimming: 3 bases; J trimming: 5 bases; junction bases outside the gene matches: 8. The CDR3 sequence is CASSHTGLAGASTGELFF. DNA for the CDR3: TGTGCCAGCAGCCACACGGGACTAGCGGGAGCAAGTACCGGGGAGCTGTTTTTT.

The genes are TRBV27 and TRBJ2-1, with 7 bases identical to TRBD2. V dropped 8 bases and J dropped 0; count of bases not matched to a gene: 10. Germline assignment: CDR1 MNHEY and CDR2 SMNVEV (reference sequence). This CDR3 contains 16 residues. DNA of the CDR3: TGTGCCAGCGGCTGGGCTAGCGGACCCTCCTACAATGAGCAGTTCTTC. Translation: CASGWASGPSYNEQFF.

The J gene is TRBJ2-1, the V gene TRBV6-6; 7 bases agree with TRBD2. V was clipped by 0 bases and J by 3 bases; unmatched bases: 5. This CDR3 is built from 16 residues. In germline, CDR1 is MNHNY, CDR2 SVGAGI (reference sequence). CDR3 DNA sequence: TGTGCCAGCAGTTACTCGACGTGGGAGGGCTACAATGAGCAGTTCTTC. Amino acids: CASSYSTWEGYNEQFF.

The V call is TRBV7-2, the J call TRBJ2-5, with 13 bases aligning to TRBD2. Germline V gives CDR1 SGHTA, CDR2 FQGNSA. V was clipped by 0 bases and J by 4 bases; unmatched bases: 2. The CDR3 spans 16 residues. As DNA, the CDR3 is TGTGCCAGCAGCTTAGCACTAGCGGGAGGGCCAGAGACCCAGTACTTC. Its protein is CASSLALAGGPETQYF.

The chain uses TRBV28 and TRBJ2-1, with TRBD1 matching 7 bases. Unmatched junction bases numbered 9, after V lost 2 bases and J lost 8 bases. CDR1 is MDHEN, CDR2 SYDVKM, per germline. CDR3 length: 15 amino acids. Here the CDR3 DNA reads TGTGCCAGCAGTTTAGACAGGGCTTGGAACGATGAGCAGTTCTTC. Its translation is CASSLDRAWNDEQFF.

The chain employs TRBV7-9 and TRBJ2-7; D is perhaps TRBD2 (6 bases). Germline V gene data show CDR1 as SEHNR and CDR2 as FQNEAQ (reference sequence). The CDR3 runs 14 residues. V shed 5 bases and J shed 2 bases, with 13 bases lying between them. CDR3 sequence: CASSKGLAPYEQYF. CDR3 nucleotide sequence: TGTGCCAGCAGCAAGGGGCTAGCGCCCTACGAGCAGTACTTC.

The V gene is TRBV12-2, the J gene TRBJ2-5. TRBV12-2 is termed a pseudogene. CDR3 size: 18 residues. The CDR3 bases are TGTGCAAGTCGCTTAGTAGGATTAGAGAGACCGCGATGCGAGACCCAGTACTTC. Its translation is CASRLVGLERPRCETQYF.

The chain links TRBV29-1 to TRBJ2-2, with 9 bases matching TRBD2. Germline loops: CDR1 SQVTM, CDR2 ANQGSEA. V dropped 6 bases and J dropped 5; count of bases not matched to a gene: 10. The CDR3 spans 15 residues. The CDR3 DNA follows: TGCAGCGTGTCTAATAGCGGGAGAGGAACCGGGGAGCTGTTTTTT. Its translation is CSVSNSGRGTGELFF.